This T cell receptor (beta chain) was profiled in a study of cytomegalovirus exposure and HLA in healthy donors. Study in general: Out of several hundred genotyped donors, about 80% belonged to the Caucasian-associated ancestry cluster. Broader study findings: A later examination showed that TCR association rates differed by HLA locus, with DRB1 most and HLA-C fewest. CMV serostatus alone was available as immune exposure information. Reportedly, cytomegalovirus status was diagnosed with high sensitivity and specificity.

The CDR3 totals 16 residues. The germline gives CDR1 MDHEN, CDR2 SYDVKM. V lost 3 bases to trimming and J lost 2 bases; unmatched junction nucleotides: 5. The PCR made use of 60 Vbeta and 13 Jbeta primers. The repertoire was sequenced with immunoSEQ multiplex PCR; TCRdb's copy has only in-frame clones and lacks some. The repertoire consists of approximately 140,000 clones, with 60% to 85% occurring once and the leading ten covering 6.5% to 8%. With respect to this clone: Its target is unknown.

The sequence derives from a woman between 40 and 55 years old in good health and CMV-seropositive. The sample taken for sequencing was PBMCs. The chain recombines TRBV28 with TRBJ1-5, with 9 nucleotides matching TRBD1. This CDR3 reads CASSLWTGEGNQPQHF. As DNA, the CDR3 is TGTGCCAGCAGTTTGTGGACAGGGGAAGGCAATCAGCCCCAGCATTTT.